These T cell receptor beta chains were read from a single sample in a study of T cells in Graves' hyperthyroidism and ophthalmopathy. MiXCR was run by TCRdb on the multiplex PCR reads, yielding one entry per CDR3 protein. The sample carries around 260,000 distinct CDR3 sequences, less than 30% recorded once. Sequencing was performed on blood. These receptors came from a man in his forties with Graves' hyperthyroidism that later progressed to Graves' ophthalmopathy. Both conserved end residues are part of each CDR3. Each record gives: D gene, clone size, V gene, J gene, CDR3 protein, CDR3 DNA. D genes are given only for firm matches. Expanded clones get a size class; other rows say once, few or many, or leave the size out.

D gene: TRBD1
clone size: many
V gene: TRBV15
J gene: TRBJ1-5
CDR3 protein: CATSLAAGGIQPQHF
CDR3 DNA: TGTGCCACCAGCCTCGCGGCAGGGGGGATTCAGCCCCAGCATTTT

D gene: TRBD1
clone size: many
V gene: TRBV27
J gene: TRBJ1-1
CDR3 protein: CASSYGTGGWGTEAFF
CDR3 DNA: TGTGCCAGCAGTTACGGGACAGGGGGCTGGGGCACTGAAGCTTTCTTT

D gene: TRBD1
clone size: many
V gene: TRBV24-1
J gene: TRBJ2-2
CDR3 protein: CATSDPDRGNTGELFF
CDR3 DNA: TGTGCCACCAGTGACCCCGACAGGGGGAACACCGGGGAGCTGTTTTTT

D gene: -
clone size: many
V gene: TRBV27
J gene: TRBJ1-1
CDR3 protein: CASSLQGLNTEAFF
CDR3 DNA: TGTGCCAGCAGTTTACAGGGACTAAACACTGAAGCTTTCTTT

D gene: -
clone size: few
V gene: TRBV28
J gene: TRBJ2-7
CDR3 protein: CASSLPGFSYEQYF
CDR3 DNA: TGTGCCAGCAGTCTTCCGGGCTTCTCCTACGAGCAGTACTTC

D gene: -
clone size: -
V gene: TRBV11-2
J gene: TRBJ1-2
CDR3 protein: CASSATTSSNYGYTF
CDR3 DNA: TGTGCCAGCAGCGCTACCACATCGAGCAACTATGGCTACACCTTC

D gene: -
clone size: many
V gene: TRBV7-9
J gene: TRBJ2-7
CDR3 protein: CASSLETRRGYEQYF
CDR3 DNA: TGTGCCAGCAGCTTAGAAACCCGCCGGGGCTACGAGCAGTACTTC

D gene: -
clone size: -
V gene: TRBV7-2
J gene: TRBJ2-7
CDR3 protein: CASSSTRYEQYF
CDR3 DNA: TGTGCCAGCAGCTCCACTAGGTACGAGCAGTACTTC

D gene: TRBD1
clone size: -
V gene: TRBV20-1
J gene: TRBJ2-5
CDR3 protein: CSAGSTGGEETQYF
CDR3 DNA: TGCAGTGCTGGATCGACAGGGGGCGAGGAGACCCAGTACTTC

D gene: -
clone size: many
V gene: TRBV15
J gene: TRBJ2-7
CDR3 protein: CATSARTGTATYEQYF
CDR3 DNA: TGTGCCACCAGCGCAAGAACCGGGACGGCCACCTACGAGCAGTACTTC

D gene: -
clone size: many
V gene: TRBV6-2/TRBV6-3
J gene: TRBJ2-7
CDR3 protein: CASSRTSTYEQYF
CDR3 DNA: TGTGCCAGCAGTCGGACCTCGACCTACGAGCAGTACTTC

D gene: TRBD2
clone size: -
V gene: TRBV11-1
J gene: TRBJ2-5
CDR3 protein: CASSFRGLAGGLIETQYF
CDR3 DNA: TGTGCCAGCAGCTTTAGGGGACTAGCGGGAGGTTTGATAGAGACCCAGTACTTC

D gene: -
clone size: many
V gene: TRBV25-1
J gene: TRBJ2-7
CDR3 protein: CASSDSYTYEQYF
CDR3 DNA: TGTGCCAGCAGTGACAGCTATACCTACGAGCAGTACTTC

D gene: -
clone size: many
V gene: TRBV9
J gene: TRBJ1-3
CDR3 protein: CASSAWDLSGNTIYF
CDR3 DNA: TGTGCCAGCAGCGCGTGGGACCTTTCTGGAAACACCATATATTTT

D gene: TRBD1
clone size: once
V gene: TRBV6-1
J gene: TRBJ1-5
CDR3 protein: CASFGTGYSNQPQHF
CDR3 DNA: TGTGCCAGCTTTGGGACAGGTTATAGCAATCAGCCCCAGCATTTT

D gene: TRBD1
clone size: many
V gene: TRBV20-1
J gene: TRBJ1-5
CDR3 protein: CSAGTGHQPQHF
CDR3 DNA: TGCAGTGCAGGGACAGGGCATCAGCCCCAGCATTTT

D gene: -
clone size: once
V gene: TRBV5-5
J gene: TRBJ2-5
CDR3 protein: CASIITAGSQETQYF
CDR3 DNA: TGTGCCAGCATCATAACGGCAGGGAGTCAAGAGACCCAGTACTTC

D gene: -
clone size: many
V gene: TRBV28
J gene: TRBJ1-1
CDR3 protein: CASKGPYTEAFF
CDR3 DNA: TGTGCCAGCAAGGGACCTTACACTGAAGCTTTCTTT